This T cell receptor beta chain derives from a study of graft-versus-host responses after intestinal transplantation (dated by TCRdb to the early 2020s). Context from the whole study: The transplants that recipients received were multivisceral, liver-intestinal, or isolated intestinal. Every recipient was given anti-thymocyte globulin induction, then maintenance tacrolimus and steroids for approximately 3 years. After intestinal transplantation, graft-versus-host and host-versus-graft alloreactive T cell clones were followed in the graft, circulation and bone marrow using bulk TCR-beta CDR3 sequencing. Alloreactive clones were identified by sequencing pre-transplant mixed lymphocyte reaction products and comparing them with unstimulated pre-transplant donor and recipient T cells. A cohort of approximately 23 intestinal transplant recipients, including one retransplant, was enrolled, and a few patients lacking pretransplant specimens were excluded. A peak of at least 4% donor T cells among recipient peripheral blood mononuclear cells was the definition used for donor T cell macrochimerism. Samples from three later patients were sequenced in-house on an Illumina MiSeq with MiXCR processing rather than by the commercial service. Overall results and qualifications from the work: Early after transplant, declines in HvG clones were associated with peak levels of circulating GvH clones. In the allografts of patients with donor T cell macrochimerism, GvH to HvG T cell clonal ratios were high. The conclusions were limited by the relatively low number and heterogeneity of the intestinal transplant patients. GvH clones turned up in recipient bone marrow, with some appearing earlier in ileal mucosa or blood, a pattern consistent with an intestinal mucosal origin.

Blood samples were collected up to 4 times in the first month after transplant and then at least monthly when available. Library preparation employed the immunoSEQ multiplex PCR assay. Adaptive Biotechnologies carried out high-throughput TCR-beta CDR3 sequencing of genomic DNA for most patients. Per the source publication's procedure: Adaptive's ImmunoSEQ software was the source of the TCR sequencing data for roughly 19 patients, while a few other patients were processed with MiXCR and VDJtools. CDR3 nucleotide sequences shared by donor and recipient were removed because the origin of these sequences could not be assigned. To count as alloreactive, a clone needed at least 2-fold expansion over unstimulated cells and a minimum CFSE-low frequency of 0.002% (template counts) or 0.001% (read counts). Clones detected in sequenced pre-transplant spleen, lymph node, or MLR CFSE-low populations of the donor or recipient were defined as mappable. The cumulative frequency of alloreactive clones was calculated as a percentage of all sequences, weighted by copy number. Sourced from immuneACCESS, this table was stored by TCRdb with only in-frame sequences that have V and J called. A share of the clones is absent; for the studies checked, an unresolved V gene accounts for under half, and the remainder has no known explanation. V, J and clone size are taken as reported in that table, and D and trimming were inferred from the DNA itself. Across this sample there are about 29,000 clones, with around nine tenths seen only once. The ten largest clones represent roughly 10% of the sample.

A note on this clone: No cognate antigen has been identified for it. No base qualities exist here, and no much larger clone lies one base off it.

CDR1 and CDR2, per the germline V gene, are SGDLS and YYNGEE. Trimming removed 4 bases from V and 7 bases from J; the gene matches leave 13 bases unexplained. From the cysteine through the phenylalanine, the CDR3 covers 15 amino acids. This entry keeps only the CDR3 DNA: 45 bases, framed from base 1. The chain was built from TRBV9 and TRBJ1-2, and 7 junction bases match TRBD1. The sample was PBMCs, taken about 420 days after intestinal transplantation. The sequence was collected from a human patient who received an intestinal transplant, so some T cells may come from the graft donor. The DNA sequence follows: TGTGCCAGCAGCTCACGGGACAGCCTGGTAGGTGGCTACACCTTC. It encodes CASSSRDSLVGGYTF.